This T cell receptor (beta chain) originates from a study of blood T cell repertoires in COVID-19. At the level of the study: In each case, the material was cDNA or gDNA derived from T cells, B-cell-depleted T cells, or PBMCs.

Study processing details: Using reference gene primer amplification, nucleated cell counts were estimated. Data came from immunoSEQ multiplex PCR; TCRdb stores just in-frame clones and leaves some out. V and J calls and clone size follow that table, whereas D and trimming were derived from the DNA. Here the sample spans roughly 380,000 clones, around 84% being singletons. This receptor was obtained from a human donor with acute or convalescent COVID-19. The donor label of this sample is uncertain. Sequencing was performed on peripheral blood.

The CDR3 DNA is TGTGCCAGCAGCCCAAGACTCCGTCGGGACACCGGGGAGCTGTTTTTT. This gives the protein CASSPRLRRDTGELFF. The chain is built from TRBV3-1 (or the pseudogene TRBV3-2) and TRBJ2-2; D gene ambiguous. The length of the CDR3 is 16 residues. The V and J ends lost 4 bases and 3 bases respectively, with 15 bases between them. The germline gives CDR1 LGHDT, CDR2 YNNKEL (reference sequence).